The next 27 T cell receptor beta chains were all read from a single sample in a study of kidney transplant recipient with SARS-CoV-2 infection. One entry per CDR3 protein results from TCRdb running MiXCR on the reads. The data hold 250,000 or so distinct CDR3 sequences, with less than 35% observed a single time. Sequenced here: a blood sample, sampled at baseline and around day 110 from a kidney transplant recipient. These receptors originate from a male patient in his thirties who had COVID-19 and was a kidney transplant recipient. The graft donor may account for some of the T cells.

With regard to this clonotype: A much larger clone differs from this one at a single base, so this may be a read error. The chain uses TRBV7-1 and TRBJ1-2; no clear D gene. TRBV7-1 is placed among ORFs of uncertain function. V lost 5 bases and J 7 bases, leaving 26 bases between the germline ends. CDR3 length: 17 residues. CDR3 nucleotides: TGTGCCAGCAGCCCCGATGATCACGAGGGAAAGACCTTTGGCTACACCTTC. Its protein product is CASSPDDHEGKTFGYTF.

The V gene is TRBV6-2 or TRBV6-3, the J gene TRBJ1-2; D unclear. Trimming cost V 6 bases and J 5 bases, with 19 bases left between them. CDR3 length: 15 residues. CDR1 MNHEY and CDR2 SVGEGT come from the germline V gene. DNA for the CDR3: TGTGCCAGCAGCCCCGGAGCCTCTTTTGCATATGGCTACACCTTC. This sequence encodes CASSPGASFAYGYTF.

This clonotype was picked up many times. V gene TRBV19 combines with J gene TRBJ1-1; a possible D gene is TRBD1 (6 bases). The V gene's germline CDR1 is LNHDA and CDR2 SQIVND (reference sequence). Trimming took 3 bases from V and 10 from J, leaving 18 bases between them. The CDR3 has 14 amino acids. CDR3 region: CASSINREGIGAFF. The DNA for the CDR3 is TGTGCCAGTAGTATCAACAGGGAGGGGATAGGAGCTTTCTTT.

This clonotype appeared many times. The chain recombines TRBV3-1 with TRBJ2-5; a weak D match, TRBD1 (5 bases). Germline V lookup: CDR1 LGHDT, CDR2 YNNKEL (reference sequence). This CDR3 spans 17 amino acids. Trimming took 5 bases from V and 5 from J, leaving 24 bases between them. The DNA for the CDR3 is TGTGCCAGCAGCAGGGGTTCTCCCATTTCTTTCTCTGAGACCCAGTACTTC. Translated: CASSRGSPISFSETQYF.

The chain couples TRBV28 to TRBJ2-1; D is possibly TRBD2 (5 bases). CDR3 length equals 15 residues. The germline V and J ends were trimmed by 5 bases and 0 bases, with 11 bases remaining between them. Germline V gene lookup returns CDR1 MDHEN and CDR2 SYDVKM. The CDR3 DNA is TGTGCCAGCAGTGCCCCGGGAAGCTCCTACAATGAGCAGTTCTTC. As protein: CASSAPGSSYNEQFF.

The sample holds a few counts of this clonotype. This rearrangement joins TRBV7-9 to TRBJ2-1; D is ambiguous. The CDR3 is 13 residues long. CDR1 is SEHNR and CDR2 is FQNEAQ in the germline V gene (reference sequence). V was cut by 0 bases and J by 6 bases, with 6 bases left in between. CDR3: CASSLAPGNEQFF. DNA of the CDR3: TGTGCCAGCAGCTTAGCTCCGGGCAATGAGCAGTTCTTC.

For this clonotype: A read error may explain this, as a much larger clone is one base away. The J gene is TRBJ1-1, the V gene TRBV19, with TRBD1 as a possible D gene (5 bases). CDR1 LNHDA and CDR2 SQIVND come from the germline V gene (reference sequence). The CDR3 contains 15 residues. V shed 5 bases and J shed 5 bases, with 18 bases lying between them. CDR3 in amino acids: CASSGFSVGGTEAFF. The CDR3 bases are TGTGCCAGTAGTGGGTTTTCTGTGGGGGGGACTGAAGCTTTCTTT.

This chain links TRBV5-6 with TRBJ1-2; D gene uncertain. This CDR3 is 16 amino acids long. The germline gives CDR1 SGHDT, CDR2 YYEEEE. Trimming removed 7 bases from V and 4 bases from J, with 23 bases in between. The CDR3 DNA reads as TGTGCCAGCTCCGTTCGCAATGGTCGAAAGACCTATGGCTACACCTTC. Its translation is CASSVRNGRKTYGYTF.

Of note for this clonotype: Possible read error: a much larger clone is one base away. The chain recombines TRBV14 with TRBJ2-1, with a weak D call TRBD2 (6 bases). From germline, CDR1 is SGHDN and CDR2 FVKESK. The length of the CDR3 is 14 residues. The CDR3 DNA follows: TGTGCCAGCAGCCTATTAGCGGTCCACAATGAGCAGTCCTTC. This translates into CASSLLAVHNEQSF.

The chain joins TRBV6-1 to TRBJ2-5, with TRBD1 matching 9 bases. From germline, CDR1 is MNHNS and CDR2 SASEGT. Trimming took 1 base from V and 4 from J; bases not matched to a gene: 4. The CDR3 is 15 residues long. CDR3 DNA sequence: TGTGCCAGCAGTGAAGTTACAGGGGGCGCAGAGACCCAGTACTTC. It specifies CASSEVTGGAETQYF.

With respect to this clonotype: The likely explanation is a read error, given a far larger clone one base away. CDR3 amino acids: CASSEQAPRRVLHF. The CDR3 nucleotides read TGTGCCAGCAGTGAGCAAGCGCCCAGGAGGGTTCTCCACTTT. The rearrangement uses TRBV6-1 and TRBJ1-6, with D unresolved. V was cut by 3 bases and J by 16 bases, with 19 bases left in between. Per germline, CDR1 MNHNS and CDR2 SASEGT. This CDR3 is built from 14 residues.

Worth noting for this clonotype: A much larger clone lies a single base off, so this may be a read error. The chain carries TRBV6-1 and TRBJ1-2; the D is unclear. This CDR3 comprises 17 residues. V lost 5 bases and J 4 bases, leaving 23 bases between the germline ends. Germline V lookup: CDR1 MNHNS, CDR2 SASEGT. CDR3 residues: CASSLSISMRRTYGYTF. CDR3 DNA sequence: TGTGCCAGCAGTCTATCTATCTCTATGCGAAGGACCTATGGCTACACCTTC.

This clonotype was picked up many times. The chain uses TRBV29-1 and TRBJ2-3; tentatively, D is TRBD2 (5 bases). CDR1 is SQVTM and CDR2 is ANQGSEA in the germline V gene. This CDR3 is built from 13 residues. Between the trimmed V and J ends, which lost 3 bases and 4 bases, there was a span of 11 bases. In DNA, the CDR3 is TGCAGCGTTGACGAGGGAATTTCAGATACGCAGTATTTT. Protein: CSVDEGISDTQYF.

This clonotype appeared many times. The CDR3 loop is CASSRPGGETQYF. As DNA, the CDR3 is TGTGCCAGCAGCCGACCAGGGGGGGAGACCCAGTACTTC. J is TRBJ2-5 and V is TRBV28; perhaps TRBD1 as D (7 bases). Deletions cut 6 bases from V and 5 bases from J, with 13 bases between. The germline gives CDR1 MDHEN, CDR2 SYDVKM. The CDR3 is 13 residues long.

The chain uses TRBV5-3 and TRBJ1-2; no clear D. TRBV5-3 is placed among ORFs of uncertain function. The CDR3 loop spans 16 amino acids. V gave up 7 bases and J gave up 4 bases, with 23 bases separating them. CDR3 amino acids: CARGGRVVRKTYGYTF. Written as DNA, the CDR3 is TGTGCCAGAGGAGGACGAGTGGTGAGAAAGACCTATGGCTACACCTTC.

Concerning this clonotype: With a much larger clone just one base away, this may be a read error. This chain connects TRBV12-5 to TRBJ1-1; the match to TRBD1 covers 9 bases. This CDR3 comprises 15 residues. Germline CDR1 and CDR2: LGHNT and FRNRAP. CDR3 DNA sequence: TGTGCTAGTGGGAGGAGACAGGGGGGGAACACTGAAGCTTCCTTT. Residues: CASGRRQGGNTEASF. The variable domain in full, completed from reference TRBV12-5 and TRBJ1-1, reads DARVTQTPRHKVTEMGQEVTMRCQPILGHNTVFWYRQTMMQGLELLAYFRNRAPLDDSGMPKDRFSAEMPDATLATLKIQPSEPRDSAVYFCASGRRQGGNTEASFGQGTRLTVV.

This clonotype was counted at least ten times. The CDR3 loop reads CASSLVGRLREQYF. DNA for the CDR3: TGTGCCAGCAGCTTGGTCGGTCGCCTTAGGGAGCAGTACTTC. V and J are TRBV5-4 and TRBJ2-7, with D uncertain. The CDR3 consists of 14 residues. V lost 0 bases and J 7 bases, leaving 14 bases between the germline ends. Germline lookup yields CDR1 SGHNT and CDR2 YYREEE (reference sequence).

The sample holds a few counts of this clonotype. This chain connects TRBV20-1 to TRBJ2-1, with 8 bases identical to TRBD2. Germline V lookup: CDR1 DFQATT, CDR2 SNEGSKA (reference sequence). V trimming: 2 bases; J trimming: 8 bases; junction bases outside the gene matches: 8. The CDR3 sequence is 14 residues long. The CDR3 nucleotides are TGCAGTGCTAGACCCGGGACTAGGGTACATGAGCAGTTCTTC. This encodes CSARPGTRVHEQFF.

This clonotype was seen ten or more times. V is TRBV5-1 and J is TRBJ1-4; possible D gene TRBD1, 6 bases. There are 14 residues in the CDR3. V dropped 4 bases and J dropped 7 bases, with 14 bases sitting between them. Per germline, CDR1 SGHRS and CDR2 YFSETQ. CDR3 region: CASSGTGRGEKLFF. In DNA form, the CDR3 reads TGCGCCAGCAGCGGAACAGGGCGGGGTGAAAAACTGTTTTTT.

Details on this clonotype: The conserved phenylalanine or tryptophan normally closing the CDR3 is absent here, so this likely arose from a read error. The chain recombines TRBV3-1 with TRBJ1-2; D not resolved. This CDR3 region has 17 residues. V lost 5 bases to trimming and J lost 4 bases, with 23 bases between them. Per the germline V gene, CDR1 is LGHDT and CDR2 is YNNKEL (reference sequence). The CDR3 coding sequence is TGTGCCAGCAGCGTACACGCCACCCTTCGAAAGACCTATGGCTACACCATC. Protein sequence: CASSVHATLRKTYGYTI.

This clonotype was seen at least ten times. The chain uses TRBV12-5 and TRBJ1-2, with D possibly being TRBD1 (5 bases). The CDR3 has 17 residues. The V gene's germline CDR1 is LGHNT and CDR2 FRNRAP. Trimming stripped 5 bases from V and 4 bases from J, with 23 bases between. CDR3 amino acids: CASGVVCLQGKTYGYTF. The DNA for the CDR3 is TGTGCTAGTGGTGTAGTGTGTTTGCAGGGAAAGACCTATGGCTACACCTTC.

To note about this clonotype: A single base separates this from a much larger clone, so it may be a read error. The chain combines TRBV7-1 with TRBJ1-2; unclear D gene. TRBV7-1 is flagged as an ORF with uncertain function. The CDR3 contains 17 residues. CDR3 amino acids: CVSSYTIHEGKTYGYTF. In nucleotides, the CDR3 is TGTGTCAGCAGCTATACAATTCACGAGGGAAAGACCTATGGCTACACCTTC.

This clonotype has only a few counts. In nucleotides, the CDR3 is TGTGCCAGCAGTCCGACCCCTAGCGGGGGCCTCAGTGAGCAGTTCTTC. Amino acids: CASSPTPSGGLSEQFF. J is TRBJ2-1 and V is TRBV28; 10 bases align to TRBD2. The CDR3 runs 16 residues. CDR1 and CDR2 (germline): MDHEN, SYDVKM. V gave up 5 bases and J gave up 9 bases; unmatched junction bases: 13.

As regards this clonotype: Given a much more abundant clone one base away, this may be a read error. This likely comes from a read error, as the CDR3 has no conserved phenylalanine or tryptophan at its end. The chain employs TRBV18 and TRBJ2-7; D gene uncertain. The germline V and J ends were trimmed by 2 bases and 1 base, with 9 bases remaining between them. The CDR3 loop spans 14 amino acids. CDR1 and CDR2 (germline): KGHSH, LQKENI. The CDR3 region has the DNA TGTGCCAGCTCACCAGGGTGGGGTTCCTACGAGCAGTACCTC. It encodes CASSPGWGSYEQYL.

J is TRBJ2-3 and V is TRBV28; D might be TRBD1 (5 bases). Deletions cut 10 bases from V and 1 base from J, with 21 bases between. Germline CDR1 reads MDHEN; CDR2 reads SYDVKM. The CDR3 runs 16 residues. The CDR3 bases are TGTGCCACTGATGCTCAGGGAAGGTTACGCACAGATACGCAGTATTTT. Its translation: CATDAQGRLRTDTQYF. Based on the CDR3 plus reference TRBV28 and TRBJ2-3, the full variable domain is DVKVTQSSRYLVKRTGEKVFLECVQDMDHENMFWYRQDPGLGLRLIYFSYDVKMKEKGDIPEGYSVSREKKERFSLILESASTNQTSMYLCATDAQGRLRTDTQYFGPGTRLTVL.

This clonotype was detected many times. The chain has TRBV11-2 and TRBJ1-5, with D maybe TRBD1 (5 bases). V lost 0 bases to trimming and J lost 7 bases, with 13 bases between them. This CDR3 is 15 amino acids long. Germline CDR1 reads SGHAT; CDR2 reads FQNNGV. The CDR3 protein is CASSLEAGIGQPQHF. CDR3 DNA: TGTGCCAGCAGCTTAGAGGCAGGGATAGGACAGCCCCAGCATTTT.

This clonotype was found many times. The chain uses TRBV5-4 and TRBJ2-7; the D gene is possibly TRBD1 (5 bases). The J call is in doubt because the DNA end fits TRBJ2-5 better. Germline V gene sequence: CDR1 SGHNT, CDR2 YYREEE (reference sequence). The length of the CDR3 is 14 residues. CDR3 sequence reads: CASSLVVAGETQYF. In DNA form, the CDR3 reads TGTGCCAGCAGCTTGGTCGTCGCAGGGGAGACCCAGTACTTC.